The clone carrying this TCR beta chain appeared many times. Its specificity is not known. In the library, unique molecular identifiers were attached to individual cDNA molecules. In the original analysis: Ranging from about 23,224 to 700,000, TCR counts per sample had a median value of 95,638. TCRdb used MiXCR to reprocess the 5' RACE reads, holding one entry per CDR3 protein. Here the V and J calls rest on TCRdb's processing, not on the authors' analysis. This sample has 130,000 or so distinct CDR3 sequences, with roughly 4% found just once. This specimen belongs to a study of human T cells and chemical hapten exposure. Study-wide results and limits: The number of TCRs over 1 in 1000 frequency stayed unchanged after DPC.

Extraction of total RNA was performed on unfractionated whole blood. Trimming took 6 bases from V and 3 from J; bases not matched to a gene: 6. The CDR3 spans 14 residues. Germline lookup yields CDR1 MDHEN and CDR2 SYDVKM. The J gene is TRBJ2-7, the V gene TRBV28, with 9 bases fitting TRBD1. This TCR was recovered from a female donor in good health. As DNA, the CDR3 is TGTGCCAGCAGGTACCTGGACAGGGGCTACGAGCAGTACTTC. It yields the protein CASRYLDRGYEQYF. Using reference TRBV28 and TRBJ2-7 for the parts outside the CDR3, the full variable domain is DVKVTQSSRYLVKRTGEKVFLECVQDMDHENMFWYRQDPGLGLRLIYFSYDVKMKEKGDIPEGYSVSREKKERFSLILESASTNQTSMYLCASRYLDRGYEQYFGPGTRLTVT.